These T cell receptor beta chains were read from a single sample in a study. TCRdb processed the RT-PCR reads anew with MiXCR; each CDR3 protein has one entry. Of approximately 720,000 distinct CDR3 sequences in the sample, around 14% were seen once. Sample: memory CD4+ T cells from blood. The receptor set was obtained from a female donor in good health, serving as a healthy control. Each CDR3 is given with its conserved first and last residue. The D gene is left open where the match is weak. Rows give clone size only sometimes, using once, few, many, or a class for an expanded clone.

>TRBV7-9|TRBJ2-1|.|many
CASSLQFF
TGTGCCAGCAGCTTGCAGTTCTTC
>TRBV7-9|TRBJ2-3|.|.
CASRGDRPPSTDTQYF
TGTGCCAGCAGAGGGGACCGGCCGCCTAGCACAGATACGCAGTATTTT
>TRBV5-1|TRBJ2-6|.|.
CASSLAALGNVLTF
TGCGCCAGCAGCTTAGCAGCCCTAGGCAACGTCCTGACTTTC
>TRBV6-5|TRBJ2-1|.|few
CASSFQGRMSYNEQFF
TGTGCCAGCAGTTTCCAGGGTCGGATGTCCTACAATGAGCAGTTCTTC
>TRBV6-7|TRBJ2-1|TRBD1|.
CASGRRGTGTSNEQFF
TGTGCCAGCGGACGGCGGGGGACAGGGACTTCCAATGAGCAGTTCTTC
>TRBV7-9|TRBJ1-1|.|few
CASSLDQAMNTEAFF
TGTGCCAGCAGCTTAGATCAGGCCATGAACACTGAAGCTTTCTTT
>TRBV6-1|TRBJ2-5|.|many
CASSEHLGHQETQYF
TGTGCCAGCAGTGAACACTTAGGACACCAAGAGACCCAGTACTTC
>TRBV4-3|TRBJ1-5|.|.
CASSQDLAGTPGQPQHF
TGCGCCAGCAGCCAAGATCTGGCCGGGACCCCTGGTCAGCCCCAGCATTTT
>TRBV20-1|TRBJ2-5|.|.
CSARTSGTRGWGTQYF
TGCAGTGCTCGCACCTCCGGGACTCGTGGGTGGGGGACCCAGTACTTC
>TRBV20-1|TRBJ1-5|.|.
CSAKVRGPSQPQHF
TGCAGTGCCAAAGTACGGGGGCCCAGTCAGCCCCAGCATTTT
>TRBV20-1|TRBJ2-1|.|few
CRAGEIHNEQFF
TGCAGGGCTGGGGAGATCCACAATGAGCAGTTCTTC
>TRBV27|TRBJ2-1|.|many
CASRTNRDDEQFF
TGTGCCAGCAGAACCAACAGGGACGATGAGCAGTTCTTC
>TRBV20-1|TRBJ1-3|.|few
CSARVNTRGNSGNTIYF
TGCAGTGCTAGAGTTAATACCCGGGGCAACTCTGGAAACACCATATATTTT
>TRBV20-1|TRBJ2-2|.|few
CSAYPPAGRDTGELFF
TGCAGTGCCTATCCGCCAGCGGGCCGGGACACCGGGGAGCTGTTTTTT
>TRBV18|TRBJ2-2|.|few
CASSQDAGELFF
TGTGCCAGCTCACAGGATGCCGGGGAGCTGTTTTTT
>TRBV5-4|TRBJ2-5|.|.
CASRVDLGSQETQYF
TGTGCCAGCAGGGTCGATCTAGGGTCCCAAGAGACCCAGTACTTC
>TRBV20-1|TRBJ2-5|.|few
CSARTGSVEETQYF
TGCAGTGCTCGGACCGGCAGCGTGGAAGAGACCCAGTACTTC